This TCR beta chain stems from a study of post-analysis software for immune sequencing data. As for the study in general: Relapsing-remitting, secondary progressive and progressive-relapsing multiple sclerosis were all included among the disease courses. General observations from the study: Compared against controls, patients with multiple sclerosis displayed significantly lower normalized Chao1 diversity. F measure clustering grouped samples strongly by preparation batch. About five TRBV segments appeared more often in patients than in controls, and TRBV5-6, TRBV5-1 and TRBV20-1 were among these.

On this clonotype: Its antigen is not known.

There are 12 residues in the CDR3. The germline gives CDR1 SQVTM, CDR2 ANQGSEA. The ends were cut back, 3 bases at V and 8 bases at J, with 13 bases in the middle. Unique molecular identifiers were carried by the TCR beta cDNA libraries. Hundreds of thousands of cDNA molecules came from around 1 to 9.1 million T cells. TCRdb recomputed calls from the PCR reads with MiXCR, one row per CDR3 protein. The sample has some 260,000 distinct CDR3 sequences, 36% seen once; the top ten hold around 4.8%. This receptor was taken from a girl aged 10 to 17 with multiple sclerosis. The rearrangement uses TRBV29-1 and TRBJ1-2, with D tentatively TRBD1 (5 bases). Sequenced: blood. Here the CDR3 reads CSVDWTPRGYTF. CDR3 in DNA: TGCAGCGTTGATTGGACACCGAGAGGCTACACCTTC.